The entry that follows covers one T cell receptor (beta chain) sequence. This clonotype was recorded once. Its recognized antigen is unknown. Qualities for individual bases were not recorded, and no much larger clone is one base off. One read amounts to weak evidence. The TCR beta CDR3 regions were amplified from the RNA transcripts. The first round of RT-PCR for the TCR CDR3 was performed with the HTBI primer set and the Qiagen OneStep RT-PCR kit. A second multiplex PCR round built the libraries, followed by size selection and purification. Paired-end sequencing of the libraries was performed with 100 bp reads on an Illumina HiSeq2000. Per the source publication's procedure: SOAPnuke was used to process the raw data, removing reads that contained adapters or uncalled bases, had a mean Phred below 15, or lacked an exact match to the constant primer or identifier. COPE v1.2.5 was used to merge high-quality paired reads, and clonotypes were defined as unique nucleotide sequences. MiTCR v1.1 was used to align clonotypes to the IMGT TRBV, TRBD and TRBJ reference segments. Only V-J combinations with frequency above 0.0001, covering roughly 99% of repertoires, were analysed. The TCS score was defined as the ratio of F50 (clonal expansion) to E x V (chaos), calculated using BLOSUM62-based TCRdist between CDR3 peptides within each V-J. Welch's t-statistics and random forest reduced 500 to 650 V-J features to under 15, which were used in a naive Bayes classifier (R e1071). The Morisita-Horn index was used to measure how similar the thyroid and blood repertoires were. TCRdb itself trimmed the public reads at Q25 with fastp, ran MiXCR and retained productive beta chains. When rows share a CDR3 protein, they turn into one entry using the most common DNA and genes. TCRdb, not the authors, supplied the V and J calls. The sample contains around 660,000 distinct CDR3 sequences, 45% of them found a single time. Of the sample, about 7% is held by the ten largest clones.

According to the germline V gene, CDR1 reads MNHEY and CDR2 reads SVGAGI. Germline trimming: 6 bases from V, 6 bases from J; junction bases outside gene matches: 10. From the cysteine up to the phenylalanine, the CDR3 has a length of 14 residues. Solely the CDR3 DNA is kept, with 42 bases framed from the first base. The data derive from a study of T cells in Graves' hyperthyroidism and ophthalmopathy (dated by TCRdb to the late 2010s). With regard to the full study: A discovery cohort of about a hundred patients, roughly 45 with Graves' ophthalmopathy and approximately 57 with stable Graves' hyperthyroidism, was used to find distinguishing TCR V-J signatures. Prospective prediction of ophthalmopathy was tested in an independent validation cohort of 18 to 20 hyperthyroidism patients and 15 to 17 patients who later progressed to ophthalmopathy. The paper describes TCR Vbeta CDR3 sequencing of 120 to 150 peripheral blood samples, made up of some 42 ophthalmopathy patients, roughly 80 hyperthyroidism patients and roughly 17 progressor patients. Thyroid tissue and blood T-cell repertoires from six Graves' hyperthyroidism patients were also compared in the study. For training and testing, the 100 or so patients in the discovery cohort were randomly divided in a 7:3 ratio. After sampling, hyperthyroidism patients received methimazole starting at 30 mg daily, and ophthalmopathy patients received high-dose intravenous methylprednisolone. Paper-wide results and their limitations: In validation, progression to ophthalmopathy was predicted by the model with 70.59% sensitivity and 72% to 85% specificity, a median of about 6.4 months before onset. Most expanded thyroid clonotypes (frequency above 0.001) were also found in blood, which suggests that blood repertoires may mirror thyroid immune responses. Sample size was not statistically predetermined, and blinding of investigators to group allocation was not performed. A model built on a 13 V-J signature distinguished ophthalmopathy from stable hyperthyroidism, reaching approximately 89% sensitivity and under 84% specificity in cross-validation and 80%/75% in testing.

The study excluded patients with uncontrolled infections, other autoimmune diseases, pregnancy or lactation. Diagnoses were based on clinical symptoms, serum thyroxine and TRAb, thyroid ultrasound and orbital computed tomography. Trizol reagent was used to extract total RNA, and RNA quality was then checked on an Agilent 2100 Bioanalyzer. The specimen sequenced was peripheral blood or thyroid tissue (not recorded which). This sequence was found in an adult man with Graves' disease, either hyperthyroidism or ophthalmopathy (not recorded which). The rearrangement combines TRBV6-5 with TRBJ1-2, and 7 junction bases match TRBD1. Here is the DNA: TGTGCCAGCAGACGGACAGGCTCGGACGATGGCTACACCTTC. This translates into CASRRTGSDDGYTF.